The 17 T cell receptor beta chains in this list originate from one sample, sequenced in a study of graft-versus-host responses after intestinal transplantation. The method was immunoSEQ multiplex PCR; TCRdb's version includes in-frame clones alone and lacks a portion of them. Of 90,000 to 100,000 clones in the sample, roughly 83% were seen once. This specimen was PBMCs, taken 255 days after intestinal transplant. The source is a human patient who received an intestinal transplant, so some T cells may come from the graft donor.

The chain recombines TRBV5-4 with TRBJ1-3; D is possibly TRBD1 (6 bases). V lost 4 bases, J lost 8 bases, and 13 bases lay in between. Germline values: CDR1 SGHNT, CDR2 YYREEE (reference sequence). There are 13 residues in the CDR3. The CDR3 loop is CASSPQGSDTIYF. In nucleotides, the CDR3 is TGTGCCAGCAGCCCACAGGGTTCAGACACCATATATTTT.

The DNA for the CDR3 is TGTGCCAGCAGCCGCTGGGATGGAGACCTCTATAGCAATCAGCCCCAGCATTTT. Residues: CASSRWDGDLYSNQPQHF. V usage is TRBV11-2 and J usage is TRBJ1-5, with no clear D. The V gene lost 5 bases and the J gene lost 0 bases, with 20 bases spanning the gap. The CDR3 runs 18 residues. CDR1 is SGHAT, CDR2 FQNNGV, per germline.

The CDR3 reads CASSRPGGGTYNEQFF. In DNA form, the CDR3 reads TGTGCCAGCAGCCGCCCCGGCGGGGGGACCTACAATGAGCAGTTCTTC. The chain is built from TRBV7-2 and TRBJ2-1; 8 positions match TRBD2. The length of the CDR3 is 16 residues. Germline values: CDR1 SGHTA, CDR2 FQGNSA. With 5 bases clipped from V and 2 bases from J, the junction kept 8 bases outside the gene matches.

The rearrangement joins TRBV7-6 to TRBJ2-1, with 8 bases matching TRBD1. The CDR3 covers 15 residues. J lost 6 bases, V lost 1 base, and 5 bases had no gene match. CDR1 and CDR2 (germline): SGHVS, FNYEAQ. The CDR3 region is CASSLGIQGANEQFF. DNA for the CDR3: TGTGCCAGCAGCTTAGGCATCCAGGGGGCCAATGAGCAGTTCTTC.

The chain combines TRBV28 with TRBJ1-2; D not resolved. The CDR3 totals 15 residues. Trimming removed 6 bases from V and 2 bases from J, with 16 bases in between. The germline CDR1 and CDR2 sequences are MDHEN and SYDVKM. CDR3 protein: CASRPAYGPNYGYTF. CDR3 bases: TGTGCCAGCAGACCTGCTTACGGGCCAAACTATGGCTACACCTTC.

V gene TRBV11-2 combines with J gene TRBJ2-5, with D perhaps TRBD2 (5 bases). Looked up from germline, CDR1 is SGHAT and CDR2 is FQNNGV. V lost 2 bases and J 3 bases, leaving 10 bases between the germline ends. The CDR3 loop spans 14 amino acids. CDR3 region: CASSLYLGEETQYF. The CDR3 nucleotides are TGTGCCAGCAGCTTATACCTCGGGGAAGAGACCCAGTACTTC.

The J gene is TRBJ1-1, the V gene TRBV28, with a tentative D call TRBD1 (5 bases). CDR1 MDHEN and CDR2 SYDVKM come from the germline V gene. Deletions cut 6 bases from V and 7 bases from J, with 15 bases between. The CDR3 covers 13 residues. The CDR3 region is CASRVGGGGEAFF. As DNA, the CDR3 is TGTGCCAGCAGAGTGGGTGGGGGAGGTGAAGCTTTCTTT.

This clone is a singleton in its sample. The chain is built from TRBV2 and TRBJ2-3, with 14 bases lining up with TRBD2. CDR1 is SNHLY and CDR2 is FYNNEI in the germline V gene. V dropped 8 bases and J dropped 3; count of bases not matched to a gene: 7. This CDR3 contains 16 residues. The CDR3 nucleotides are TGTGCCAGCGGGACTAGCGGGGGAGTTGGGACAGATACGCAGTATTTT. The encoded protein is CASGTSGGVGTDTQYF.

The V call is TRBV28, the J call TRBJ2-5; no firm D call. The CDR3 has 14 residues. The V gene's germline CDR1 is MDHEN and CDR2 SYDVKM. V was trimmed by 4 bases and J by 4 bases, leaving 13 bases between them. The CDR3, as DNA: TGTGCCAGCAGTTCTCTCCGGTGGGTAGAGACCCAGTACTTC. Translation gives CASSSLRWVETQYF.

This clone has more than one count but fewer than ten. This chain joins TRBV6-1 and TRBJ1-6; D is unresolved. The CDR3 length is 13 residues. The germline V and J ends were trimmed by 8 bases and 5 bases, with 10 bases remaining between them. From germline, CDR1 is MNHNS and CDR2 SASEGT. The CDR3 DNA is TGTGCCAGCGACCCCACCAATAATTCACCCCTCCACTTT. It encodes CASDPTNNSPLHF.

The chain combines TRBV5-1 with TRBJ2-3; 12 bases match TRBD2. The CDR3 has 17 amino acids. Germline assignment: CDR1 SGHRS and CDR2 YFSETQ. The junction had 6 bases not matched to a gene; V was cut back by 1 base and J by 3 bases. The CDR3 sequence: CASSLRASGGGTDTQYF. In DNA form, the CDR3 reads TGCGCCAGCAGCTTGCGCGCTAGCGGGGGGGGAACAGATACGCAGTATTTT.

CDR3 coding DNA: TGTGCCAGCAGCCTCAGGGACTTCCAAGAGACCCAGTACTTC. Amino acid sequence: CASSLRDFQETQYF. The chain is built from TRBV7-6 and TRBJ2-5; TRBD2 is a possible D gene (6 bases). This CDR3 has 14 amino acids. CDR1 SGHVS and CDR2 FNYEAQ come from the germline V gene. Deletions cut 5 bases from V and 1 base from J, with 11 bases between.

The chain couples TRBV11-2 to TRBJ2-7; D may be TRBD1 or TRBD2 (5 bases each). The germline V and J ends were trimmed by 4 bases and 3 bases, with 19 bases remaining between them. The length of the CDR3 is 16 residues. Germline V CDR1 and CDR2: SGHAT, FQNNGV. The CDR3 DNA is TGTGCCAGCAGCTCCCCGGTGGGGGTGAGGATCTACGAGCAGTACTTC. Protein sequence: CASSSPVGVRIYEQYF.

DNA of the CDR3: TGTGCCAGCAGTTTAGTGGCGCAACACACAGATACGCAGTATTTT. It encodes CASSLVAQHTDTQYF. The chain has TRBV28 and TRBJ2-3; D not resolved. The CDR3 extends over 15 amino acids. The germline V and J ends were trimmed by 2 bases and 2 bases, with 11 bases remaining between them. Germline V CDR1 and CDR2: MDHEN, SYDVKM.

The chain is built from TRBV2 and TRBJ2-1; 10 nucleotides match TRBD2. V lost 2 bases and J lost 0; bases outside the gene matches: 13. From germline, CDR1 is SNHLY and CDR2 FYNNEI. CDR3 length: 20 amino acids. For the CDR3, the DNA is TGTGCCAGCAGTGAAACGTCGGGCCTAGCGGGGGTCTTCTCCTACAATGAGCAGTTCTTC. This sequence encodes CASSETSGLAGVFSYNEQFF.

This rearrangement joins TRBV28 to TRBJ2-5; 8 bases align to TRBD1. V trimming: 6 bases; J trimming: 1 base; junction bases outside the gene matches: 4. This CDR3 comprises 14 residues. Germline CDR1 and CDR2: MDHEN and SYDVKM. CDR3 in amino acids: CASRPDRGQETQYF. DNA for the CDR3: TGTGCCAGCAGGCCTGACAGGGGCCAAGAGACCCAGTACTTC.

This clone has just one count. The rearrangement joins TRBV6-5 to TRBJ2-3, with 9 bases fitting TRBD2. Trimming cost V 5 bases and J 5 bases; bases outside gene matches: 5. The germline CDR1 and CDR2 sequences are MNHEY and SVGAGI. The CDR3 consists of 14 residues. The CDR3 loop reads CASSDERGEDTQYF. In nucleotides, the CDR3 is TGTGCCAGCAGTGATGAGCGGGGGGAAGATACGCAGTATTTT.